What follows are 9 T cell receptor beta chains derived from one specimen sequenced in a study of ipilimumab plus nivolumab after autologous stem cell transplantation. Here immunoSEQ multiplex PCR was the method, and the copy in TCRdb shows in-frame clones only, minus some. The data show approximately 15,000 clones, with around 85% seen just once and under 40% held by the top ten. Sequences were derived from PBMCs, sampled in a trial of ipilimumab plus nivolumab as post-transplant consolidation. The source of these receptors is a male donor with diffuse large B-cell lymphoma.

The chain carries TRBV5-8 and TRBJ1-6; TRBD1 is a possible D gene (6 bases). Germline V gene sequence: CDR1 SGHTS, CDR2 YDEGEE. With 4 bases removed from V and 8 bases from J, the gap between germline ends came to 22 bases. The CDR3 loop spans 17 amino acids. The CDR3 spells CASSPIPEGGGYSPLHF. The CDR3 nucleotides read TGTGCCAGCAGCCCCATCCCAGAGGGGGGGGGTTATTCACCCCTCCACTTT.

The chain joins TRBV2 to TRBJ2-3; D unresolved. V shed 8 bases and J shed 1 base, with 7 bases lying between them. In germline, CDR1 is SNHLY, CDR2 FYNNEI. This CDR3 contains 12 residues. This chain's CDR3 is CASLYRTDTQYF. CDR3 bases: TGTGCCAGCCTTTACCGCACAGATACGCAGTATTTT.

This chain links TRBV7-8 with TRBJ2-6, with D uncertain. Germline CDR1 and CDR2: SGHVS and FQNEAQ. The CDR3 has 17 residues. Trimming pared 5 bases from V and 5 bases from J, leaving 19 bases between. In nucleotides, the CDR3 is TGTGCCAGCAGCCAATCCGGCCCACAAAGTCGGGCCAACGTCCTGACTTTC. Its protein product is CASSQSGPQSRANVLTF. Based on the CDR3 plus reference TRBV7-8 and TRBJ2-6, the full variable domain is GAGVSQSPRYKVAKRGQDVALRCDPISGHVSLFWYQQALGQGPEFLTYFQNEAQLDKSGLPSDRFFAERPEGSVSTLKIQRTQQEDSAVYLCASSQSGPQSRANVLTFGAGSRLTVL.

The rearrangement joins TRBV30 to TRBJ1-2, with a tentative D call TRBD1 (5 bases). Germline V gene lookup returns CDR1 GTSNPN and CDR2 SVGIG (reference sequence). The CDR3 has 16 amino acids. V dropped 0 bases and J dropped 4 bases, with 18 bases sitting between them. The CDR3: CAWSVLGALGGYGYTF. The DNA of the CDR3 is TGTGCCTGGAGTGTCCTAGGGGCCCTAGGAGGCTATGGCTACACCTTC.

The V gene is TRBV23-1, the J gene TRBJ1-1; no reliable D call. TRBV23-1 is labeled an ORF, and its function is uncertain. This CDR3 region has 23 residues. V lost 0 bases and J 1 base, leaving 33 bases between the germline ends. For the CDR3, the DNA is TGCGCCAGCAGTCAATCCACCAAACAGTTTACAGTCACCGGGCCTATTGCGAACACTGAAGCTTTCTTT. It encodes CASSQSTKQFTVTGPIANTEAFF.

This clone was detected only once. The rearrangement joins TRBV7-2 to TRBJ1-2; 9 bases agree with TRBD1. V shed 5 bases, J shed 5 bases, and the junction held 3 bases outside the gene matches. This CDR3 has 13 amino acids. The germline V gene encodes CDR1 SGHTA and CDR2 FQGNSA. The CDR3 protein is CASSAGQGYGYTF. CDR3 sequence (DNA): TGTGCCAGCAGCGCAGGACAGGGGTATGGCTACACCTTC. The full variable domain, in which reference TRBV7-2 and TRBJ1-2 provide the parts outside the CDR3, is GAGVSQSPSNKVTEKGKDVELRCDPISGHTALYWYRQSLGQGLEFLIYFQGNSAPDKSGLPSDRFSAERTGGSVSTLTIQRTQQEDSAVYLCASSAGQGYGYTFGSGTRLTVV.

The chain employs TRBV20-1 and TRBJ2-7; D not certain. Per germline, CDR1 DFQATT and CDR2 SNEGSKA (reference sequence). Trimming stripped 0 bases from V and 4 bases from J, with 4 bases between. CDR3 size: 11 residues. The CDR3 here is CSARDPYEQYF. CDR3 DNA sequence: TGCAGTGCTAGAGATCCTTACGAGCAGTACTTC.

The J gene is TRBJ2-7, the V gene TRBV4-1; D is unresolved. This CDR3 region has 12 residues. V dropped 2 bases and J dropped 2 bases, with 4 bases sitting between them. Germline CDR1 is MGHRA and CDR2 is YSYEKL. CDR3 residues: CASSQNTYEQYF. CDR3 sequence (DNA): TGCGCCAGCAGCCAAAACACCTACGAGCAGTACTTC.

The V call is TRBV4-1, the J call TRBJ1-2; possibly TRBD1 for D (5 bases). The CDR3 runs to 16 residues. Trimming pared 1 base from V and 4 bases from J, leaving 16 bases between. Germline CDR1 is MGHRA and CDR2 is YSYEKL. CDR3 region: CASSQASGRGPYGYTF. CDR3 DNA: TGCGCCAGCAGCCAAGCATCGGGTAGGGGCCCCTATGGCTACACCTTC.